The 29 T cell receptor beta chains in this list originate from one sample, sequenced in a study of OX40 agonist ivuxolimab in advanced cancers. Assay: immunoSEQ multiplex PCR; the TCRdb copy retains only in-frame clones and omits some. Found here are 95,000 to 150,000 clones, about 94% of them singletons; the top ten hold 0.15% to 0.16%. Sequences were derived from CD4+ or CD8+ T cells sorted from blood, sampled in a trial of the OX40 agonist ivuxolimab. The receptors come from an adult with an advanced solid tumor such as melanoma, head and neck, liver or kidney cancer.

This clone was picked up one time. The CDR3 DNA is TGTGCCAGCAGCTCAGATACAGGGAAGGAGCAGTACTTC. Protein: CASSSDTGKEQYF. The chain carries TRBV7-8 and TRBJ2-7; D may be TRBD1 (6 bases). CDR1 is SGHVS, CDR2 FQNEAQ, per germline. Trimming shortened V by 4 bases and J by 7 bases, and 14 bases separated the two germline ends. This CDR3 is built from 13 residues.

The V and J genes are TRBV19 and TRBJ1-1, with D hard to call. Trimming took 3 bases from V and 1 from J, leaving 9 bases between them. The CDR3 is 14 residues long. Germline CDR1 and CDR2: LNHDA and SQIVND (reference sequence). CDR3 DNA sequence: TGTGCCAGTAGTATTATGTCAGGGAACACTGAAGCTTTCTTT. This codes for CASSIMSGNTEAFF. Using reference TRBV19 and TRBJ1-1 for the parts outside the CDR3, the full variable domain is DGGITQSPKYLFRKEGQNVTLSCEQNLNHDAMYWYRQDPGQGLRLIYYSQIVNDFQKGDIAEGYSVSREKKESFPLTVTSAQKNPTAFYLCASSIMSGNTEAFFGQGTRLTVV.

The chain has TRBV19 and TRBJ1-5, with a weak D call TRBD1 (5 bases). CDR1 is LNHDA, CDR2 SQIVND, per germline (reference sequence). CDR3 length: 16 residues. Trimming pared 2 bases from V and 10 bases from J, leaving 21 bases between. CDR3 sequence reads: CASSIRGGQGAGPQHF. The CDR3 bases are TGTGCCAGTAGTATAAGAGGCGGGCAGGGCGCAGGACCCCAGCATTTT.

Note on this clone: Other DNA sequences in the same sample also yield this CDR3. This chain links TRBV18 with TRBJ1-5; no clear D. Germline lookup yields CDR1 KGHSH and CDR2 LQKENI. V shed 2 bases and J shed 2 bases, with 7 bases lying between them. The length of the CDR3 is 14 residues. The CDR3 loop is CASSPGRGNQPQHF. The CDR3 DNA sequence: TGTGCCAGCTCACCAGGGAGGGGCAATCAGCCCCAGCATTTT.

J is TRBJ2-6 and V is TRBV28, with 8 bases lining up with TRBD2. Looked up from germline, CDR1 is MDHEN and CDR2 is SYDVKM. This CDR3 has 15 amino acids. The V segment lost 6 bases and the J segment 3 bases; nucleotides outside the gene matches: 4. CDR3 sequence: CASSRGGRGANVLTF. The CDR3 nucleotides read TGTGCCAGCAGCCGGGGGGGGCGTGGGGCCAACGTCCTGACTTTC.

This chain uses TRBV6-5 with TRBJ2-1, with 9 bases matching TRBD1. Germline assignment: CDR1 MNHEY and CDR2 SVGAGI. The CDR3 runs 15 residues. With V trimmed by 4 bases and J by 2 bases, 3 bases remained unmatched. The CDR3 protein is CASSWGTGTYNEQFF. CDR3 bases: TGTGCCAGCAGTTGGGGGACAGGGACCTACAATGAGCAGTTCTTC.

The rearrangement links TRBV2 to TRBJ2-7, with TRBD2 as a possible D gene (6 bases). CDR1 is SNHLY and CDR2 is FYNNEI in the germline V gene. Trimming cost V 5 bases and J 12 bases, with 23 bases left between them. This CDR3 is 14 amino acids long. CDR3 protein: CASSTGTSGTRWYF. The DNA for the CDR3 is TGTGCCAGCAGTACCGGGACTTCCGGTACGAGGTGGTACTTC.

The J gene is TRBJ2-3, the V gene TRBV2; 14 bases fit TRBD2. Losses at the gene ends were 6 bases for V and 6 bases for J; bases not matched to a gene: 5. The CDR3 consists of 15 residues. The germline V gene encodes CDR1 SNHLY and CDR2 FYNNEI. CDR3 residues: CASRERTSGRDTQYF. DNA of the CDR3: TGTGCCAGCAGAGAACGGACTAGCGGGAGGGATACGCAGTATTTT.

This chain uses TRBV15 with TRBJ2-5; 11 positions match TRBD2. With the DNA end fitting TRBJ2-7 better, the J assignment may be wrong. The CDR3 runs to 18 residues. In germline, CDR1 is LNHNV, CDR2 YYDKDF (reference sequence). This chain's CDR3 is CATSRDGLAGGFHYEQYF. The CDR3 coding sequence is TGTGCCACCAGCAGAGATGGGCTAGCGGGAGGTTTTCACTACGAGCAGTACTTC.

The gene calls are TRBV7-2 and TRBJ2-7, with 7 bases matching TRBD1. Germline V gene data show CDR1 as SGHTA and CDR2 as FQGNSA. V lost 6 bases to trimming and J lost 4 bases; unmatched junction nucleotides: 6. The CDR3 is made up of 13 amino acids. The CDR3 reads CASRPTGTYEQYF. Written as DNA, the CDR3 is TGTGCCAGCAGACCGACAGGGACGTACGAGCAGTACTTC. Full variable domain (remainder filled in from reference TRBV7-2 and TRBJ2-7): GAGVSQSPSNKVTEKGKDVELRCDPISGHTALYWYRQSLGQGLEFLIYFQGNSAPDKSGLPSDRFSAERTGGSVSTLTIQRTQQEDSAVYLCASRPTGTYEQYFGPGTRLTVT.

In DNA form, the CDR3 reads TGTGCCAGCTCACCACGAACAGGGGCGAACACCGGGGAGCTGTTTTTT. Protein product: CASSPRTGANTGELFF. The chain employs TRBV18 and TRBJ2-2, with TRBD1 matching 7 bases. The CDR3 has 16 amino acids. The germline CDR1 and CDR2 sequences are KGHSH and LQKENI. The V segment lost 1 base and the J segment 0 bases; nucleotides outside the gene matches: 2.

The rearrangement links TRBV18 to TRBJ2-4; weak D call: TRBD2 (6 bases). Germline V lookup: CDR1 KGHSH, CDR2 LQKENI. The CDR3 is made up of 16 amino acids. V lost 4 bases and J lost 8, with 21 bases in between. This CDR3 reads CASSLPMGGGVDIQYF. The CDR3 nucleotides read TGTGCCAGCTCACTCCCGATGGGGGGAGGCGTGGACATTCAGTACTTC.

This clone was picked up one time. This rearrangement joins TRBV5-1 to TRBJ2-5, with D perhaps TRBD2 (6 bases). CDR1 is SGHRS, CDR2 YFSETQ, per germline. The V and J ends lost 7 bases and 5 bases respectively, with 12 bases between them. The CDR3 sequence is 12 residues long. The CDR3, as DNA: TGCGCCAGCCGGGCAGGAGGGGAGACCCAGTACTTC. Encoded protein: CASRAGGETQYF.

The CDR3 sequence is CASSSNRYEQYF. CDR3 DNA: TGTGCCAGCAGTTCCAACAGGTACGAGCAGTACTTC. The gene calls are TRBV6-6 and TRBJ2-7, with D tentatively TRBD1 (5 bases). Per germline, CDR1 MNHNY and CDR2 SVGAGI (reference sequence). V was trimmed by 4 bases and J by 4 bases, leaving 8 bases between them. This CDR3 has 12 amino acids.

The V gene is TRBV7-3, the J gene TRBJ2-1; the match to TRBD2 covers 16 bases. Per germline, CDR1 SGHTA and CDR2 FQGTGA. This CDR3 is built from 16 residues. V was pared by 5 bases and J by 9 bases, with 7 bases of the junction left unmatched. CDR3 sequence: CASSPRGLAGGTEQFF. Here the CDR3 DNA reads TGTGCCAGCAGCCCCCGGGGACTAGCGGGAGGGACTGAGCAGTTCTTC.

The chain couples TRBV7-9 to TRBJ2-5; D is unclear. The ends were cut back, 2 bases at V and 7 bases at J, with 20 bases in the middle. Germline CDR1 reads SEHNR; CDR2 reads FQNEAQ (reference sequence). The CDR3 contains 16 residues. CDR3 sequence: CASSLTLDPPSGTQYF. The CDR3 DNA reads as TGTGCCAGCAGCTTAACCCTAGATCCCCCAAGTGGGACCCAGTACTTC.

The chain combines TRBV14 with TRBJ2-3; D uncertain. The CDR3 totals 18 residues. Looked up from germline, CDR1 is SGHDN and CDR2 is FVKESK. V lost 2 bases, J lost 0 bases, and 18 bases lay in between. CDR3 residues: CASSQSLIGRTSTDTQYF. CDR3 DNA sequence: TGTGCCAGCAGCCAATCGTTAATCGGACGTACTAGCACAGATACGCAGTATTTT.

The genes are TRBV28 and TRBJ2-5, with TRBD1 as a possible D gene (6 bases). V was clipped by 3 bases and J by 1 base, with 9 bases between them. Per germline, CDR1 MDHEN and CDR2 SYDVKM. The CDR3 has 14 amino acids. The CDR3 DNA is TGTGCCAGCAGTTTTCCAGGGGCCCAAGAGACCCAGTACTTC. Amino acids: CASSFPGAQETQYF.

The genes are TRBV6-5 and TRBJ2-7; D gene ambiguous. Per germline, CDR1 MNHEY and CDR2 SVGAGI. This CDR3 contains 14 residues. V was pared by 0 bases and J by 3 bases, with 9 bases between. The CDR3 spells CASSYSSGNYEQYF. The CDR3 DNA is TGTGCCAGCAGTTACTCCTCAGGAAACTACGAGCAGTACTTC.

The chain uses TRBV2 and TRBJ2-3; TRBD2 is a possible D gene (7 bases). Trimming took off 4 bases at V and 2 bases at J, with 13 bases between the two ends. Germline lookup yields CDR1 SNHLY and CDR2 FYNNEI. This CDR3 has 15 amino acids. As DNA, the CDR3 is TGTGCCAGCAGTGGGGGGGGCCTGACCACAGATACGCAGTATTTT. Protein: CASSGGGLTTDTQYF.

The V gene is TRBV18, the J gene TRBJ1-4; D ambiguous. The CDR3 loop spans 15 amino acids. V was clipped by 2 bases and J by 1 base, with 8 bases between them. Per the germline V gene, CDR1 is KGHSH and CDR2 is LQKENI. DNA for the CDR3: TGTGCCAGCTCACCATCCCCAGTAACTAATGAAAAACTGTTTTTT. Translated, it gives CASSPSPVTNEKLFF. The variable domain in full, with the rest retrieved from reference TRBV18 and TRBJ1-4, is NAGVMQNPRHLVRRRGQEARLRCSPMKGHSHVYWYRQLPEEGLKFMVYLQKENIIDESGMPKERFSAEFPKEGPSILRIQQVVRGDSAAYFCASSPSPVTNEKLFFGSGTQLSVL.

This sequence joins TRBV5-5 and TRBJ2-1; 14 nucleotides line up with TRBD2. Germline V gene lookup returns CDR1 SGHKS and CDR2 YYEKEE (reference sequence). CDR3 length equals 15 residues. Trimming removed 4 bases from V and 7 bases from J; junction bases left unmatched: 4. CDR3 sequence reads: CASSRGLAGANEQFF. CDR3 DNA sequence: TGTGCCAGCAGCCGGGGACTAGCGGGAGCAAATGAGCAGTTCTTC.

The V gene is TRBV7-9, the J gene TRBJ2-1, with 14 bases matching TRBD2. There are 15 residues in the CDR3. CDR1 SEHNR and CDR2 FQNEAQ come from the germline V gene (reference sequence). V lost 8 bases, J lost 9 bases, and 9 bases stayed unmatched. CDR3 residues: CASERGLAGVGEQFF. CDR3 nucleotides: TGTGCCAGCGAAAGGGGACTAGCGGGGGTGGGTGAGCAGTTCTTC.

The gene calls are TRBV2 and TRBJ1-2; D is unclear. V was pared by 6 bases and J by 9 bases, with 17 bases between. This CDR3 comprises 13 residues. Looked up from germline, CDR1 is SNHLY and CDR2 is FYNNEI. The CDR3 region has the DNA TGTGCCAGCAGAACGGGTGCGAGCTTACGCTACACCTTC. The encoded protein is CASRTGASLRYTF.

This clone was recorded once. This chain uses TRBV7-3 with TRBJ2-3; D unresolved. CDR3 length equals 15 residues. V shed 4 bases and J shed 0 bases, with 11 bases lying between them. Germline loops: CDR1 SGHTA, CDR2 FQGTGA. The CDR3 protein is CASSSQRSSTDTQYF. The CDR3 region has the DNA TGTGCCAGCAGCTCGCAGCGTTCTAGCACAGATACGCAGTATTTT.

The rearrangement joins TRBV19 to TRBJ1-3, with D possibly TRBD1 on 6 matching bases. Germline lookup yields CDR1 LNHDA and CDR2 SQIVND (reference sequence). This CDR3 has 16 amino acids. V dropped 5 bases and J dropped 2 bases, with 16 bases sitting between them. CDR3 sequence: CASSSRDIGTGNTIYF. The CDR3 coding sequence is TGTGCCAGTAGTTCCCGGGACATAGGTACTGGAAACACCATATATTTT.

The genes are TRBV7-3 and TRBJ2-3; TRBD1 matches 8 bases. The CDR3 is 14 residues long. The germline V gene has CDR1 SGHTA and CDR2 FQGTGA. V was clipped by 2 bases and J by 3 bases; unmatched bases: 1. As DNA, the CDR3 is TGTGCCAGCAGCTTACAGGGGGCGACAGATACGCAGTATTTT. This gives the protein CASSLQGATDTQYF.

The chain joins TRBV28 to TRBJ2-3, with D possibly TRBD2 on 5 matching bases. Germline CDR1 MDHEN, CDR2 SYDVKM. The CDR3 extends over 15 amino acids. V lost 1 base and J lost 0, with 8 bases in between. For the CDR3, the DNA is TGTGCCAGCAGTTTATCTAGCCCTAGCACAGATACGCAGTATTTT. Translating gives CASSLSSPSTDTQYF.

The chain links TRBV28 to TRBJ2-1; 10 bases align to TRBD1. CDR1 MDHEN and CDR2 SYDVKM come from the germline V gene. The CDR3 has 17 residues. V trimming: 3 bases; J trimming: 2 bases; junction bases outside the gene matches: 7. CDR3 nucleotides: TGTGCCAGCAGTTTGGGTGTGGGGACAGGGGCCTACAATGAGCAGTTCTTC. The encoded protein is CASSLGVGTGAYNEQFF.